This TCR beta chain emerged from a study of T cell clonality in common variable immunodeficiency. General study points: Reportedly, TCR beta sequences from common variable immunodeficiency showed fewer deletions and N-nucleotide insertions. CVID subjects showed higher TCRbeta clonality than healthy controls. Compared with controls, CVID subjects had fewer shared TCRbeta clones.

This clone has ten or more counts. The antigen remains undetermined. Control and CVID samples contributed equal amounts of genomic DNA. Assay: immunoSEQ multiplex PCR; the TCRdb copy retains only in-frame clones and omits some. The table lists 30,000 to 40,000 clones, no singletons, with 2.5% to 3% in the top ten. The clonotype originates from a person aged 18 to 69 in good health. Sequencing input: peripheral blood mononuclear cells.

The CDR3 reads CASSSWTGSYEQYF. CDR3 bases read: TGCGCCAGCAGCTCCTGGACAGGTTCCTACGAG. V and J are TRBV5-1 and TRBJ2-7, with TRBD1 identical over 7 bases. With the read ending 3 residues before the CDR3 end, the germline J gene is used to fill in that end. Trimming cost V 3 bases and J 1 base; bases outside gene matches: 4. Looked up from germline, CDR1 is SGHRS and CDR2 is YFSETQ. This CDR3 comprises 14 residues. Together with reference TRBV5-1 and TRBJ2-7, the CDR3 gives the full variable domain: KAGVTQTPRYLIKTRGQQVTLSCSPISGHRSVSWYQQTPGQGLQFLFEYFSETQRNKGNFPGRFSGRQFSNSRSEMNVSTLELGDSALYLCASSSWTGSYEQYFGPGTRLTVT.